Presented here are 22 T cell receptor beta chains from one specimen sequenced in a study of PD-1 blockade in classical Hodgkin lymphoma. The data were produced by immunoSEQ multiplex PCR, yet TCRdb's version contains in-frame clones alone and is incomplete. The sample holds 72,000 or so clones, 85% to 95% seen once. Every patient experienced relapse after autologous stem cell transplantation, and brentuximab vedotin exposure varied. Sequencing was performed on peripheral blood mononuclear cells (PBMCs), taken at baseline. These receptors originate from a human donor with classical Hodgkin lymphoma.

The chain recombines TRBV13 with TRBJ2-7; TRBD2 matches 11 bases. The CDR3 length is 19 residues. Germline trimming cut 4 bases from V and 3 bases from J; bases unmatched to any gene: 17. CDR1 and CDR2 (germline): PRHDT, FYEKMQ (reference sequence). This CDR3 is CASSSFSGRDEARVYEQYF. The CDR3 DNA reads TGTGCCAGCAGCTCGTTTAGCGGGAGGGATGAGGCGAGGGTCTACGAGCAGTACTTC.

This chain connects TRBV10-3 to TRBJ2-5, with D unresolved. The CDR3 runs to 14 residues. CDR1 and CDR2 from the germline V gene are ENHRY and SYGVKD. V lost 6 bases to trimming and J lost 2 bases, with 13 bases between them. CDR3 in amino acids: CAISALPAQETQYF. CDR3 nucleotides: TGTGCCATCAGCGCGTTACCAGCTCAAGAGACCCAGTACTTC.

This rearrangement joins TRBV10-3 to TRBJ2-5; 9 bases map to TRBD1. The CDR3 has 16 amino acids. V trimming: 2 bases; J trimming: 3 bases; junction bases outside the gene matches: 7. Germline V gene sequence: CDR1 ENHRY, CDR2 SYGVKD. The chain's CDR3 is CAISEGPGQGEETQYF. DNA of the CDR3: TGTGCCATCAGTGAGGGGCCGGGACAGGGAGAAGAGACCCAGTACTTC.

The J gene is TRBJ1-5, the V gene TRBV27; D might be TRBD1 (5 bases). The germline V gene encodes CDR1 MNHEY and CDR2 SMNVEV (reference sequence). V was cut by 3 bases and J by 6 bases, with 12 bases left in between. This CDR3 comprises 14 residues. The chain's CDR3 is CASSFRGGGQPQHF. CDR3 DNA sequence: TGTGCCAGCAGTTTTAGGGGTGGAGGTCAGCCCCAGCATTTT.

CDR3 DNA sequence: TGTGCCAGCAGTGAACCGGGGGACTCTGGGGCCAACGTCCTGACTTTC. As protein: CASSEPGDSGANVLTF. The genes are TRBV25-1 and TRBJ2-6; tentative D call: TRBD2 (6 bases). The CDR3 sequence is 16 residues long. V was cut by 2 bases and J by 0 bases, with 8 bases left in between. Germline-derived CDR1 and CDR2 are MGHDK and SYGVNS.

The chain is built from TRBV11-2 and TRBJ2-7; TRBD1 matches at 7 bases. V lost 6 bases to trimming and J lost 2 bases; unmatched junction nucleotides: 4. The CDR3 spans 13 residues. Germline CDR1 and CDR2: SGHAT and FQNNGV. Here the CDR3 reads CASSLDRAYEQYF. The DNA of the CDR3 is TGTGCCAGCAGTCTAGACAGGGCCTACGAGCAGTACTTC.

The chain recombines TRBV6-5 with TRBJ2-1; the D gene is possibly TRBD1 (6 bases). V lost 2 bases to trimming and J lost 2 bases, with 10 bases between them. Germline V CDR1 and CDR2: MNHEY, SVGAGI. There are 15 residues in the CDR3. As DNA, the CDR3 is TGTGCCAGCAGTTACCCCAGGGGACCCTACAATGAGCAGTTCTTC. Amino acid sequence: CASSYPRGPYNEQFF.

The gene calls are TRBV28 and TRBJ2-5; 7 bases fit TRBD2. After removal of 6 bases from V and 5 bases from J, the junction contained 6 bases not matched to a gene. There are 13 residues in the CDR3. From germline, CDR1 is MDHEN and CDR2 SYDVKM. The CDR3 loop is CASSLGGWETQYF. In DNA, the CDR3 is TGTGCCAGCAGCTTGGGGGGGTGGGAGACCCAGTACTTC.

The CDR3: CASSLLGGPNTGELFF. The DNA of the CDR3 is TGTGCCAGCAGCTTGCTAGGGGGCCCGAACACCGGGGAGCTGTTTTTT. The chain links TRBV5-8 to TRBJ2-2, with 7 bases matching TRBD1. CDR3 length: 16 amino acids. The germline V gene encodes CDR1 SGHTS and CDR2 YDEGEE. V was pared by 1 base and J by 0 bases, with 3 bases of the junction left unmatched.

The chain joins TRBV7-8 to TRBJ1-1; D is undetermined. Germline V CDR1 and CDR2: SGHVS, FQNEAQ. The V end was cut by 2 bases, the J end by 6 bases, with 7 bases between. The CDR3 consists of 12 residues. The CDR3 loop reads CASSLSQAEAFF. The CDR3, as DNA: TGTGCCAGCAGCTTAAGCCAGGCTGAAGCTTTCTTT.

V usage is TRBV5-4 and J usage is TRBJ2-1; D is uncertain. Germline V gives CDR1 SGHNT, CDR2 YYREEE (reference sequence). The CDR3 runs 14 residues. With 4 bases removed from V and 8 bases from J, the gap between germline ends came to 16 bases. Here the CDR3 reads CASSHADQWDEQFF. The DNA of the CDR3 is TGTGCCAGCAGCCATGCAGACCAGTGGGATGAGCAGTTCTTC.

This chain uses TRBV19 with TRBJ2-1; 9 bases line up with TRBD2. The CDR3 totals 15 residues. Germline V gene sequence: CDR1 LNHDA, CDR2 SQIVND (reference sequence). Trimming cost V 9 bases and J 3 bases; bases outside gene matches: 9. The CDR3 DNA sequence: TGTGCCAGCAAAGACCGGACTAGCGTCTACAATGAGCAGTTCTTC. Its translation is CASKDRTSVYNEQFF.

This chain uses TRBV19 with TRBJ1-5, with D uncertain. Trimming removed 9 bases from V and 3 bases from J, with 24 bases in between. This CDR3 is 17 amino acids long. Germline CDR1 LNHDA, CDR2 SQIVND (reference sequence). CDR3 in DNA: TGTGCCAGCCAGGCCCCCAACACCCTTCTTCTCAATCAGCCCCAGCATTTT. It translates to CASQAPNTLLLNQPQHF.

This clone was seen a single time. This sequence joins TRBV9 and TRBJ2-2; 7 bases map to TRBD1. The CDR3 has 14 residues. Looked up from germline, CDR1 is SGDLS and CDR2 is YYNGEE. V was pared by 5 bases and J by 1 base, with 2 bases of the junction left unmatched. CDR3 residues: CASRTGENTGELFF. Here the CDR3 DNA reads TGTGCCAGCAGAACAGGGGAGAACACCGGGGAGCTGTTTTTT.

The V call is TRBV4-1, the J call TRBJ2-1; D not certain. The CDR3 consists of 16 residues. V was clipped by 6 bases and J by 6 bases, with 21 bases between them. Germline V gene data show CDR1 as MGHRA and CDR2 as YSYEKL. CDR3 in amino acids: CASSPSVRLLPNEQFF. The CDR3 nucleotides are TGCGCCAGCAGTCCGTCGGTACGGCTGCTCCCCAATGAGCAGTTCTTC.

The chain employs TRBV28 and TRBJ2-7; perhaps D is TRBD1 or TRBD2 (6 bases each). The germline V gene has CDR1 MDHEN and CDR2 SYDVKM. Trimming took off 5 bases at V and 1 base at J, with 18 bases between the two ends. The CDR3 sequence is 16 residues long. CDR3 amino acids: CASSRNWGALSYEQYF. The CDR3 nucleotides read TGTGCCAGCAGTCGGAATTGGGGGGCGCTTTCCTACGAGCAGTACTTC.

This sequence joins TRBV19 and TRBJ2-2; D ambiguous. Trimming cost V 0 bases and J 1 base, with 6 bases left between them. The germline V gene has CDR1 LNHDA and CDR2 SQIVND (reference sequence). This CDR3 region has 15 residues. In DNA form, the CDR3 reads TGTGCCAGTAGTATAGATCTGCAGAACACCGGGGAGCTGTTTTTT. This encodes CASSIDLQNTGELFF.

The chain uses TRBV9 and TRBJ2-1; D remains unclear. The ends were cut back, 0 bases at V and 1 base at J, with 14 bases in the middle. The CDR3 extends over 17 amino acids. In germline, CDR1 is SGDLS, CDR2 YYNGEE. The CDR3 is CASSVAGPGLSYNEQFF. DNA for the CDR3: TGTGCCAGCAGCGTAGCCGGGCCCGGGTTGTCCTACAATGAGCAGTTCTTC. Full variable domain (rest looked up from reference TRBV9 and TRBJ2-1): DSGVTQTPKHLITATGQRVTLRCSPRSGDLSVYWYQQSLDQGLQFLIQYYNGEERAKGNILERFSAQQFPDLHSELNLSSLELGDSALYFCASSVAGPGLSYNEQFFGPGTRLTVL.

This chain links TRBV10-3 with TRBJ2-7; 8 nucleotides match TRBD2. The germline gives CDR1 ENHRY, CDR2 SYGVKD. J was trimmed by 1 base and V by 3 bases; bases with no gene match: 5. The CDR3 contains 15 residues. CDR3 sequence reads: CAISEGLAESYEQYF. The CDR3, as DNA: TGTGCCATCAGTGAAGGACTAGCCGAATCCTACGAGCAGTACTTC.

V and J are TRBV4-3 and TRBJ2-2, with D hard to call. Germline CDR1 LGHNA, CDR2 YSLEER. The CDR3 contains 15 residues. V shed 0 bases and J shed 11 bases, with 16 bases lying between them. CDR3 region: CASSQEYRAQSELFF. CDR3 in DNA: TGCGCCAGCAGCCAAGAGTATCGAGCGCAGAGTGAGCTGTTTTTT.

This clone appeared a few times. This chain uses TRBV5-6 with TRBJ2-7; D not resolved. The germline V and J ends were trimmed by 4 bases and 1 base, with 18 bases remaining between them. In germline, CDR1 is SGHDT, CDR2 YYEEEE. This CDR3 has 16 residues. The DNA of the CDR3 is TGTGCCAGCAGCCCCTCGGTCGGCTTGGCGTCCTACGAGCAGTACTTC. It specifies CASSPSVGLASYEQYF.

CDR3 nucleotides: TGTGCCAGCAGCGTAGGACAGGGGGGGCAGACCCAGTACTTC. Protein product: CASSVGQGGQTQYF. The V call is TRBV9, the J call TRBJ2-5; 9 positions match TRBD1. CDR3 size: 14 residues. Germline V gene sequence: CDR1 SGDLS, CDR2 YYNGEE. The ends lost 0 bases at V and 6 bases at J; junction bases unmatched: 3.